This is a list of T cell receptor beta chains from one sample in a study of T cells in localized non-small cell lung cancer. Clones were sequenced by immunoSEQ multiplex PCR, and TCRdb holds only the in-frame ones, with some missing. Counted here are approximately 43,000 clones, approximately 91% occurring once; the ten biggest clones make up about 2.8%. This material consisted of peripheral blood, taken before any cancer treatment. These TCRs come from a female donor older than 55 with stage I squamous cell lung carcinoma. Each CDR3 is given with its conserved first and last residue.

J: TRBJ2-3; V: TRBV7-3; CDR3: CASSLRDTQYF
J: TRBJ2-2; V: TRBV2; CDR3: CASSRLGNTGELFF
J: TRBJ1-1; V: TRBV11-2; CDR3: CASSWTGLNTEAFF
J: TRBJ2-2; V: TRBV4-1; CDR3: CASSQPGTGELFF
J: TRBJ2-3; V: TRBV18; CDR3: CASSPVGGPDTQYF
J: TRBJ2-1; V: TRBV5-4; CDR3: CASSKQTSGTYNEQFF
J: TRBJ2-3; V: TRBV9; CDR3: CASSVVSTASTDTQYF
J: TRBJ2-3; V: TRBV7-2; CDR3: CASSSLGEGADTQYF
J: TRBJ1-5; V: TRBV30; CDR3: CAWSPISGRDQPQHF
J: TRBJ2-7; V: TRBV5-1; CDR3: CASSLGLAGAQVEQYF
J: TRBJ2-3; V: TRBV5-1; CDR3: CASSDSLDFTDTQYF
J: TRBJ2-3; V: TRBV5-4; CDR3: CASSLAALRTDTQYF
J: TRBJ2-4; V: TRBV30; CDR3: CAWSARDRAKNIQYF
J: TRBJ2-7; V: TRBV30; CDR3: CAWSLTGDYEQYF
J: TRBJ1-1; V: TRBV5-6; CDR3: CASSLRGASIVFF
J: TRBJ1-5; V: TRBV15; CDR3: CATSRDRVYSNQPQHF